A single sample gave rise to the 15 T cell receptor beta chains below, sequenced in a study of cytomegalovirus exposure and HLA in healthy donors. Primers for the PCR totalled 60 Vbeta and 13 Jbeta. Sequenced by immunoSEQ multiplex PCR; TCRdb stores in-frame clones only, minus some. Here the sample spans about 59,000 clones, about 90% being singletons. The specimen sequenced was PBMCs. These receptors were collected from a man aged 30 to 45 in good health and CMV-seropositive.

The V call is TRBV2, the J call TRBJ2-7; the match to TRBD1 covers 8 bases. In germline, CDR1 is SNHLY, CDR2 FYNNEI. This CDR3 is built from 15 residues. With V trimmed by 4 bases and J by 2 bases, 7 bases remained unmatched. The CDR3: CASSGGQGATYEQYF. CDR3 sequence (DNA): TGTGCCAGCAGTGGAGGACAGGGAGCTACCTACGAGCAGTACTTC. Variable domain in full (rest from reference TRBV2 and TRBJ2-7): EPEVTQTPSHQVTQMGQEVILRCVPISNHLYFYWYRQILGQKVEFLVSFYNNEISEKSEIFDDQFSVERPDGSNFTLKIRSTKLEDSAMYFCASSGGQGATYEQYFGPGTRLTVT.

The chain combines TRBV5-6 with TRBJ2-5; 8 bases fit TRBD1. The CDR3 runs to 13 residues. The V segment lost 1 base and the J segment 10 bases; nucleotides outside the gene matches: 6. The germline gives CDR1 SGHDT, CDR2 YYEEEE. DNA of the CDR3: TGTGCCAGCAGCTTGAGTGGACAGGGTGTCCAGTACTTC. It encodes CASSLSGQGVQYF.

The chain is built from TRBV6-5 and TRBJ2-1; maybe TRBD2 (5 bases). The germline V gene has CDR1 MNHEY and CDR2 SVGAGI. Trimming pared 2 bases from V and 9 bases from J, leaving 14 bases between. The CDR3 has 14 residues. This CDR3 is CASSYPTVEGEQFF. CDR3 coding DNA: TGTGCCAGCAGTTACCCAACCGTCGAGGGTGAGCAGTTCTTC.

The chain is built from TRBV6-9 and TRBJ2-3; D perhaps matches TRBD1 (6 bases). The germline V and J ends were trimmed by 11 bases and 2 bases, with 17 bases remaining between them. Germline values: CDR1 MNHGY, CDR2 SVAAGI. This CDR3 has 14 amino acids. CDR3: CAPNRDIPTDTQYF. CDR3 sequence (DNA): TGTGCCCCAAACCGGGACATACCCACAGATACGCAGTATTTT.

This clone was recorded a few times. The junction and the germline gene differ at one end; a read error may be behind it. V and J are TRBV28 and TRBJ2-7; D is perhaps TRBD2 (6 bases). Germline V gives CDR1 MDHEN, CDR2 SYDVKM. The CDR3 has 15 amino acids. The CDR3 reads CASSRGRRASHEQYF. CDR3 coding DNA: TGTGCCAGCAGTAGAGGGAGGAGGGCCTCCCACGAGCAGTACTTC. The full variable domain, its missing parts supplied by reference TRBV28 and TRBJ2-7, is DVKVTQSSRYLVKRTGEKVFLECVQDMDHENMFWYRQDPGLGLRLIYFSYDVKMKEKGDIPEGYSVSREKKERFSLILESASTNQTSMYLCASSRGRRASHEQYFGPGTRLTVT.

In DNA, the CDR3 is TGCAGTGCTAGTATAAACAATGAGCAGTTCTTC. It encodes CSASINNEQFF. The gene calls are TRBV20-1 and TRBJ2-1, with unresolved D. Trimming shortened V by 3 bases and J by 5 bases, and 5 bases separated the two germline ends. The CDR3 consists of 11 residues. Germline CDR1 DFQATT, CDR2 SNEGSKA (reference sequence).

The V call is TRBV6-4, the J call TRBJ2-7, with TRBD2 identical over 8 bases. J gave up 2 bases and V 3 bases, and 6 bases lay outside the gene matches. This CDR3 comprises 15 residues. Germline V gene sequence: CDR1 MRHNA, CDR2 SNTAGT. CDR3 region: CASSEKAGAAYEQYF. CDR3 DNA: TGTGCCAGCAGTGAGAAAGCGGGAGCAGCCTACGAGCAGTACTTC.

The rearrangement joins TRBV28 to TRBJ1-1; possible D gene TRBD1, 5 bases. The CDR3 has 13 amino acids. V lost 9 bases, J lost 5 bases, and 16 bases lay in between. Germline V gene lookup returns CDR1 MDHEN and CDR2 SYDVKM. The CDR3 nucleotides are TGTGCCAGTCGAGCGGGGCGGCGGACTGAAGCTTTCTTT. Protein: CASRAGRRTEAFF. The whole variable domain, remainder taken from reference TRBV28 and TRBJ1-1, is DVKVTQSSRYLVKRTGEKVFLECVQDMDHENMFWYRQDPGLGLRLIYFSYDVKMKEKGDIPEGYSVSREKKERFSLILESASTNQTSMYLCASRAGRRTEAFFGQGTRLTVV.

The DNA for the CDR3 is TGTGCCAGCAGTTACTCGACGGGGTACGAGAGGGCTTTCTTT. Translating it yields CASSYSTGYERAFF. The J gene is TRBJ1-1, the V gene TRBV6-5, with no clear D. V was shortened by 0 bases and J by 11 bases, with 16 bases between the two germline ends. The CDR3 totals 14 residues. Germline V gene lookup returns CDR1 MNHEY and CDR2 SVGAGI.

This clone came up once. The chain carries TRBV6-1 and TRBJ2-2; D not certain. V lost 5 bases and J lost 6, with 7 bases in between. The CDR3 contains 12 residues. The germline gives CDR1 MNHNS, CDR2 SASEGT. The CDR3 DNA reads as TGTGCCAGCAGTTTCGGGTCCGGGGAGCTGTTTTTT. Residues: CASSFGSGELFF.

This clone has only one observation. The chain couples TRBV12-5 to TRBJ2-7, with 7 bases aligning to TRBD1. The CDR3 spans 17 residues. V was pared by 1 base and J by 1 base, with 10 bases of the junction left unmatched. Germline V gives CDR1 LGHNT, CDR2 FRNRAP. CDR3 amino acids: CASGLDYRDSASYEQYF. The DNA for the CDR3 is TGTGCTAGTGGTTTGGATTACCGGGACAGCGCTTCCTACGAGCAGTACTTC.

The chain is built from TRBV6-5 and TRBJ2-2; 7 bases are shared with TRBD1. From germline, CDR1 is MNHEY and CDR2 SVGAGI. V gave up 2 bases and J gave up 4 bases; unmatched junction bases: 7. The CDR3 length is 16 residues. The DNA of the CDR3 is TGTGCCAGCAGTTACCTTACAGGGGTCTTCACCGGGGAGCTGTTTTTT. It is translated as CASSYLTGVFTGELFF.

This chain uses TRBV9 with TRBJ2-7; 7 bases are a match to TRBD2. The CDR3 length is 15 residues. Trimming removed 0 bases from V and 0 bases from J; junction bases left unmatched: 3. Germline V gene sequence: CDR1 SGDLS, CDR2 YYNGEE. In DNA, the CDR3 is TGTGCCAGCAGCGTAGAGCGGGGCCCCTCCTACGAGCAGTACTTC. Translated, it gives CASSVERGPSYEQYF.

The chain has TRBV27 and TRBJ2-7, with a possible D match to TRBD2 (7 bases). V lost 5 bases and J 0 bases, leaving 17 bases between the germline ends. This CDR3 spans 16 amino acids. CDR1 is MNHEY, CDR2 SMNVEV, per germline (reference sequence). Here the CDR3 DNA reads TGTGCCAGCAGTCTGGGCGGGGGCCTAGGCTCCTACGAGCAGTACTTC. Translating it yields CASSLGGGLGSYEQYF.

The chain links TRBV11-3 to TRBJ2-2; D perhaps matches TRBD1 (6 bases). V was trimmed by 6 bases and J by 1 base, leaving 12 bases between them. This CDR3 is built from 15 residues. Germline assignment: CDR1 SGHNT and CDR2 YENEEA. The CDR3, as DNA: TGTGCCAGCAGATCGGGACACCTGAACACCGGGGAGCTGTTTTTT. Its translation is CASRSGHLNTGELFF.